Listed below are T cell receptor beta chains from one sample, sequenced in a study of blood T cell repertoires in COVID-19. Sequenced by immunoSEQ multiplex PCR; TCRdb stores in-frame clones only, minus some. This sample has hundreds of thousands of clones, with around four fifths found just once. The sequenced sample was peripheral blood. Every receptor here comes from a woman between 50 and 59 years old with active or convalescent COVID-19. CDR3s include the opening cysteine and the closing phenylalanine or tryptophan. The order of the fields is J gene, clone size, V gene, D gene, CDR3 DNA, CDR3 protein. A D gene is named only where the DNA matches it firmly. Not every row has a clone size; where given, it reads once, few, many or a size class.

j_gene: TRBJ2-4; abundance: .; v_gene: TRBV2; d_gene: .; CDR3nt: TGTGCCAGCAGCTACGTTGGAAACATTCAGTACTTC; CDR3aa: CASSYVGNIQYF
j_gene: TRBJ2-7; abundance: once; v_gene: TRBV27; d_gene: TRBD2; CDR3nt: TGTGCCAGCAGTCCAGCGGGAGGGCACTACGAGCAGTACTTC; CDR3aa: CASSPAGGHYEQYF
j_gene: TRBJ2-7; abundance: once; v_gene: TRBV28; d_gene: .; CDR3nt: TGTGCCAGCGGGCAGGGGATCTCCTACGAGCAGTACTTC; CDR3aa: CASGQGISYEQYF
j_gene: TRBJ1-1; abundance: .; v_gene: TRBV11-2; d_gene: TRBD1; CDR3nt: TGTGCCAGCAGCGGCCTAGGGACAGGGAAAAACTCTGAAGCTTTCTTT; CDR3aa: CASSGLGTGKNSEAFF
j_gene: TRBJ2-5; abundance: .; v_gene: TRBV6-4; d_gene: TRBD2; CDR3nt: TGTGCCAGCAGTGACTCGACTAGCGGGAGGGCCCTCGGGGAGACCCAGTACTTC; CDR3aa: CASSDSTSGRALGETQYF
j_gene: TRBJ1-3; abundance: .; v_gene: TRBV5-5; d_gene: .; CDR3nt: TGTGCCAGCAGCCTACCCGGAGCGGGAAACACCATATATTTT; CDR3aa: CASSLPGAGNTIYF
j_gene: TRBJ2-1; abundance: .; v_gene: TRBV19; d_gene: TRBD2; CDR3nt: TGTGCCAGTCGGGAGCGGGAGAATTTAGGCAATGAGCAGTTCTTC; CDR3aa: CASRERENLGNEQFF
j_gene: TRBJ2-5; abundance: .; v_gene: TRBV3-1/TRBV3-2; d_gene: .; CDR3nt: TGTGCCAGCAGAAAACGGGGATGGGAGACCCAGTACTTC; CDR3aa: CASRKRGWETQYF
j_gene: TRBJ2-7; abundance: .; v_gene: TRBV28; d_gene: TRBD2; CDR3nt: TGTGCCAGCAAAATGCGACTAGCGGCCTACGAGCAGTACTTC; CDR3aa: CASKMRLAAYEQYF
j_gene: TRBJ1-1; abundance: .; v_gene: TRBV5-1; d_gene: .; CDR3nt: TGCGCCAGCAGCTTGTCGGGACATAGCACTGAAGCTTTCTTT; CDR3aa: CASSLSGHSTEAFF
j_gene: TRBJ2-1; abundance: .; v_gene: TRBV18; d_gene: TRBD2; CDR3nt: TGTGCCAGCTCACCGCTAGCGGGTAAATACAATGAGCAGTTCTTC; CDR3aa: CASSPLAGKYNEQFF
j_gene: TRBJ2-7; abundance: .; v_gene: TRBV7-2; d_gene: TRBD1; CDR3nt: TGTGCCAGCAGCGTCACAGGGGCCCCCTACGAGCAGTACTTC; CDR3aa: CASSVTGAPYEQYF
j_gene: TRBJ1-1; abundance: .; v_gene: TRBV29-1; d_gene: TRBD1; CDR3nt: TGCAGCGGGGGACAGCAGAGCACTGAAGCTTTCTTT; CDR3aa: CSGGQQSTEAFF
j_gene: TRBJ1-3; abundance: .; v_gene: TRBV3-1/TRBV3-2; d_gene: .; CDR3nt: TGTGCCAGCAGCCAAGGGTCGCAGGGAAACACCATATATTTT; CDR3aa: CASSQGSQGNTIYF
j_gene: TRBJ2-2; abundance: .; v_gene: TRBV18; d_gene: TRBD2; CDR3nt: TGTGCCAGCTCACCACCCCCGGGAGGGCCGAACACCGGGGAGCTGTTTTTT; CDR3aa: CASSPPPGGPNTGELFF
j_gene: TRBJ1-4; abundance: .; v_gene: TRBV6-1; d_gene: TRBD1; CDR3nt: TGTGCCAGCAGTGAAAGGACAGGCTCTAATGAAAAACTGTTTTTT; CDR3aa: CASSERTGSNEKLFF
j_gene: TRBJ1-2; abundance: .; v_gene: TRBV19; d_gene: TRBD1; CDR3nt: TGTGCCAGTAGACGGACAGGGCATGGCTACACCTTC; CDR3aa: CASRRTGHGYTF
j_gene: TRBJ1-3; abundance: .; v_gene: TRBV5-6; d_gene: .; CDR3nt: TGTGCCAGCAGCTTGGAGTCGACACGCGAAAACACCATATATTTT; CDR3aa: CASSLESTRENTIYF
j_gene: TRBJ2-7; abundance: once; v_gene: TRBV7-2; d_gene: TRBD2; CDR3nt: TGTGCCAGCAGCGCCATAGCGGGAACAGGTTACGAGCAGTACTTC; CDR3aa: CASSAIAGTGYEQYF
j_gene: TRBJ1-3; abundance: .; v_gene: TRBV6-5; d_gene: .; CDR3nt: TGTGCCAGCAGGCCGGGAGTTTTCTCTGGAAACACCATATATTTT; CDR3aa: CASRPGVFSGNTIYF
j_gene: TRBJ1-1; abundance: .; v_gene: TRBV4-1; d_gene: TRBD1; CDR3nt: TGCGCCAGCAGCGGACAGGGGCGGCACACTGAAGCTTTCTTT; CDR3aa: CASSGQGRHTEAFF
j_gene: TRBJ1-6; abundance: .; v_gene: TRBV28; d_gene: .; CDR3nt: TGTGCCAGCAGACCATCCACGGACGGGAGGAATTCACCCCTCCACTTT; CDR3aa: CASRPSTDGRNSPLHF
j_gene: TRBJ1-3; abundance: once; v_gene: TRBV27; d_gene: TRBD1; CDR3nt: TGTGCCAGCAGTCCTCCGGACAGGGGGCCGCCCTTCACTGGAAACACCATATATTTT; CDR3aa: CASSPPDRGPPFTGNTIYF
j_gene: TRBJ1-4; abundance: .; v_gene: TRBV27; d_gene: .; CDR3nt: TGTGCCAGCAGTCCTACAGGCTCAACTAATGAAAAACTGTTTTTT; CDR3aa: CASSPTGSTNEKLFF
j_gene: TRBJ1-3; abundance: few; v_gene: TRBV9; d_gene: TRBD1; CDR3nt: TGTGCCAGCAGCGCAGAACCCGGGACAGGGGTCGGAAACACCATATATTTT; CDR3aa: CASSAEPGTGVGNTIYF
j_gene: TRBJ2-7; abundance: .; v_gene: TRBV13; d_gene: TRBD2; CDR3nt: TGTGCCAGCAGCCCACTAGCGGGTGTGGACGAGCAGTACTTC; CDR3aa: CASSPLAGVDEQYF
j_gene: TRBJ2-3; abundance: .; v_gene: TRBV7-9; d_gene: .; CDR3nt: TGTGCCAGCAGCTTAGTCGCGGGAACGGCCACAGATACGCAGTATTTT; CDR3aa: CASSLVAGTATDTQYF
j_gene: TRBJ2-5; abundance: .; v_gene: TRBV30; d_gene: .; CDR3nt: TGTGCCTGGAGTGTACGACTCCGCCGGTCGGGGACCCAGTACTTC; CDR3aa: CAWSVRLRRSGTQYF
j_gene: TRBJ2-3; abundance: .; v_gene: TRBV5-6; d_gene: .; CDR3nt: TGTGCCAGCAGCTTGGCCAGTTCTCCAGATACGCAGTATTTT; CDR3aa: CASSLASSPDTQYF
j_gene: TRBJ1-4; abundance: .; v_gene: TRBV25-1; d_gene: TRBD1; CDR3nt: TGTGCCAGCAGTGAAATGGAGGGGGCGCTGACTAATGAAAAACTGTTTTTT; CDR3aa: CASSEMEGALTNEKLFF
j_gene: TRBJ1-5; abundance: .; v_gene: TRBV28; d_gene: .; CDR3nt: TGTGCCAGCAGTTTATTCACAGGGCAAAATCAGCCCCAGCATTTT; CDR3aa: CASSLFTGQNQPQHF
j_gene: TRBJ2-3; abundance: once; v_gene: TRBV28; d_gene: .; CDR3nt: TGTGCCAGCAGTTTAGGGCTAGCGAGCACAGATACGCAGTATTTT; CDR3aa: CASSLGLASTDTQYF
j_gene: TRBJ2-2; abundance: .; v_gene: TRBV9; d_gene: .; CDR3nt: TGTGCCAGCAGCGTTTGGGCCTCCCGAACCGGGGAGCTGTTTTTT; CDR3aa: CASSVWASRTGELFF